This T cell receptor (beta chain) was recorded in a study of OX40 agonist ivuxolimab in advanced cancers. The method was immunoSEQ multiplex PCR; TCRdb's version includes in-frame clones alone and lacks a portion of them. The sample records 40,000 to 45,000 clones, around 85% being singletons. Blood draws occurred at baseline, cycle 4 day 1, and cycle 7 day 1. The V gene's germline CDR1 is LNHDA and CDR2 SQIVND (reference sequence). Trimming removed 5 bases from V and 4 bases from J, with 9 bases in between. The CDR3 length is 13 residues. The receptor comes from an adult with an advanced solid tumor such as melanoma, head and neck, liver or kidney cancer. Specimen: CD4+ or CD8+ T cells sorted from blood, collected in a trial of the OX40 agonist ivuxolimab. The chain joins TRBV19 to TRBJ2-1; unclear D gene. The CDR3 nucleotides are TGTGCCAGTAGTCCACAGCGTTACAATGAGCAGTTCTTC. This sequence encodes CASSPQRYNEQFF.